The 7 T cell receptor beta chains below come from one sample, sequenced in a study of blood T cell repertoires in COVID-19. The method was immunoSEQ multiplex PCR; TCRdb's version includes in-frame clones alone and lacks a portion of them. The table has around 300,000 clones, about 87% seen once. Sequences were obtained from peripheral blood. Receptors originate from a woman in her thirties or forties with acute or convalescent COVID-19.

CDR3 in DNA: TGTGCCAGCAGCTTGATTCGAGACTCTGGAAACACCATATATTTT. Amino acid sequence: CASSLIRDSGNTIYF. This chain links TRBV5-6 with TRBJ1-3, with D unclear. The CDR3 runs to 15 residues. Trimming stripped 1 base from V and 0 bases from J, with 8 bases between. CDR1 and CDR2 (germline): SGHDT, YYEEEE.

The chain links TRBV5-1 to TRBJ2-4; 7 nucleotides align to TRBD1. Germline values: CDR1 SGHRS, CDR2 YFSETQ. The CDR3 totals 17 residues. The V segment lost 1 base and the J segment 3 bases; nucleotides outside the gene matches: 10. The CDR3 loop is CASSLRGGEMGKNIQYF. CDR3 sequence (DNA): TGCGCCAGCAGCTTGCGAGGGGGCGAAATGGGCAAAAACATTCAGTACTTC. Full variable domain (missing parts from reference TRBV5-1 and TRBJ2-4): KAGVTQTPRYLIKTRGQQVTLSCSPISGHRSVSWYQQTPGQGLQFLFEYFSETQRNKGNFPGRFSGRQFSNSRSEMNVSTLELGDSALYLCASSLRGGEMGKNIQYFGAGTRLSVL.

The chain uses TRBV7-2 and TRBJ1-6, with 9 nucleotides matching TRBD1. Trimming removed 5 bases from V and 9 bases from J; junction bases left unmatched: 8. The CDR3 has 15 amino acids. The V gene's germline CDR1 is SGHTA and CDR2 FQGNSA. The CDR3 is CASSQGQGSSSPLHF. In DNA form, the CDR3 reads TGTGCCAGCAGCCAGGGACAGGGTAGTAGTTCACCCCTCCACTTT. Full variable domain (outside the CDR3, taken from reference TRBV7-2 and TRBJ1-6): GAGVSQSPSNKVTEKGKDVELRCDPISGHTALYWYRQSLGQGLEFLIYFQGNSAPDKSGLPSDRFSAERTGGSVSTLTIQRTQQEDSAVYLCASSQGQGSSSPLHFGNGTRLTVT.

The chain combines TRBV10-3 with TRBJ1-4, with a weak D call TRBD1 (5 bases). The V gene's germline CDR1 is ENHRY and CDR2 SYGVKD. The CDR3 loop spans 14 amino acids. V shed 11 bases and J shed 8 bases, with 21 bases lying between them. The DNA of the CDR3 is TGTGCCTCGTGCCCCGGGGGTATCGGCGAAAAACTGTTTTTT. This encodes CASCPGGIGEKLFF.

The chain links TRBV11-2 to TRBJ1-4, with a possible D match to TRBD1 (5 bases). V gave up 5 bases and J gave up 8 bases, with 15 bases separating them. CDR3 length: 14 residues. Per germline, CDR1 SGHAT and CDR2 FQNNGV. In DNA form, the CDR3 reads TGTGCCAGCAGCCCTGGAGGGGTATGGGAAAAACTGTTTTTT. Protein: CASSPGGVWEKLFF.

The chain combines TRBV29-1 with TRBJ1-2, with 8 nucleotides matching TRBD1. The V gene's germline CDR1 is SQVTM and CDR2 ANQGSEA. With 3 bases clipped from V and 6 bases from J, the junction kept 3 bases outside the gene matches. CDR3 length: 12 residues. The CDR3 coding sequence is TGCAGCGTTGACAGGGGGCGTAATGGCTACACCTTC. Amino acids: CSVDRGRNGYTF.

The chain carries TRBV7-2 and TRBJ1-1, with unresolved D. Per the germline V gene, CDR1 is SGHTA and CDR2 is FQGNSA. The V end was cut by 5 bases, the J end by 1 base, with 17 bases between. The CDR3 has 16 amino acids. CDR3 amino acids: CASSPVSSLPNTEAFF. In nucleotides, the CDR3 is TGTGCCAGCAGCCCCGTTTCCAGTTTACCGAACACTGAAGCTTTCTTT.